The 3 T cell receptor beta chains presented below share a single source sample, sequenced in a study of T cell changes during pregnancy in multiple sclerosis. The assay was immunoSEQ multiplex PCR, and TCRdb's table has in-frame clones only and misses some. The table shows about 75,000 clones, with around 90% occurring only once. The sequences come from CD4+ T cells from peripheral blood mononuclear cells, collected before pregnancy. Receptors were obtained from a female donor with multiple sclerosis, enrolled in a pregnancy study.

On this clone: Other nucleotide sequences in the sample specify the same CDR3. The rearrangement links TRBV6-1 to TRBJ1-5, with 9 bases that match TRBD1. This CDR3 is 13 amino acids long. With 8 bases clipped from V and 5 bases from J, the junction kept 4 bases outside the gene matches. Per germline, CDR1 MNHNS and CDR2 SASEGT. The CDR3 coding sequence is TGTGCCAGCGCTAGACAGGGGGATCAGCCCCAGCATTTT. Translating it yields CASARQGDQPQHF.

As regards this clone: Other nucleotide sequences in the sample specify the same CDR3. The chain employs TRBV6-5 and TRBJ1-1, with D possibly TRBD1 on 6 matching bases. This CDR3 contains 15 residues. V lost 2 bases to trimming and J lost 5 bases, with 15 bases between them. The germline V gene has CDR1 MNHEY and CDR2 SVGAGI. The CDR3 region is CASSYGGARGTEAFF. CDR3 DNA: TGTGCCAGCAGTTACGGGGGGGCGCGAGGAACTGAAGCTTTCTTT.

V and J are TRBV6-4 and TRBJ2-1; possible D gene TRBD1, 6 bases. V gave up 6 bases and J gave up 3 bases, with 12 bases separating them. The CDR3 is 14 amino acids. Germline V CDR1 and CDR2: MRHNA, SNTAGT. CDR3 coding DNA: TGTGCCAGCAGCGAACCGGGACACTACAATGAGCAGTTCTTC. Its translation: CASSEPGHYNEQFF.